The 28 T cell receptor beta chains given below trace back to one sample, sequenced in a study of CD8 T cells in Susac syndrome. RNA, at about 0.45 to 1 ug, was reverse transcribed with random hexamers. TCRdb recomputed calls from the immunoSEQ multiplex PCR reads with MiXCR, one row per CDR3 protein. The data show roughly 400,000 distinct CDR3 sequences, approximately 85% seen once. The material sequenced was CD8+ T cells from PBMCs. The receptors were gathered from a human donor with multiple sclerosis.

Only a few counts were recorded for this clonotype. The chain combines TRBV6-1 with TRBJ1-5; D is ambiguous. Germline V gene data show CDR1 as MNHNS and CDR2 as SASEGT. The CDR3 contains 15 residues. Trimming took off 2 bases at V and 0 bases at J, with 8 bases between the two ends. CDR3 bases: TGTGCCAGCAGTGAAAGGGCAGATAGCAATCAGCCCCAGCATTTT. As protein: CASSERADSNQPQHF.

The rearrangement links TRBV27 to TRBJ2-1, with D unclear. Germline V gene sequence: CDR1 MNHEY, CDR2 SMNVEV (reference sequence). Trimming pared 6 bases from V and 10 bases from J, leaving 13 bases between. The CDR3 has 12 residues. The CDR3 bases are TGTGCCAGCAGGGAGACGGGCGGAGAGCAGTTCTTC. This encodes CASRETGGEQFF.

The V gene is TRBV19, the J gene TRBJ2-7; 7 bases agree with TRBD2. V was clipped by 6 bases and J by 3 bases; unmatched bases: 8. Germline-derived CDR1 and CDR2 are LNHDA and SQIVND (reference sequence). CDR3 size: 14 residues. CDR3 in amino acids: CASSSGGVLYEQYF. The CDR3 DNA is TGTGCCAGTAGCTCGGGAGGCGTCCTCTACGAGCAGTACTTC.

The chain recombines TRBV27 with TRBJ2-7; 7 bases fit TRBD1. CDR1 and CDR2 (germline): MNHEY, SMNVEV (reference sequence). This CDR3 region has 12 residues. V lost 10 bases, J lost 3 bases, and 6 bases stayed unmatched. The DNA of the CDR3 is TGTGCCACTACAGGGGTTGACTACGAGCAGTACTTC. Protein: CATTGVDYEQYF.

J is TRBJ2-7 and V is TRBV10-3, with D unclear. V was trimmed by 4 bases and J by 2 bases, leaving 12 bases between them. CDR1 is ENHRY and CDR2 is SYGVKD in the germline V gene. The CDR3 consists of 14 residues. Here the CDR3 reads CAISVRVATYEQYF. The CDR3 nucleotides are TGTGCCATCAGTGTTCGAGTCGCAACCTACGAGCAGTACTTC.

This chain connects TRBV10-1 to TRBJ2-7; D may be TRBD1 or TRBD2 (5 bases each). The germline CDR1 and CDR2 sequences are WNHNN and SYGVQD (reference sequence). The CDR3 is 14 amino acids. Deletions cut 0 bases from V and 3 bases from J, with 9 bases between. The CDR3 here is CASSESTRGYEQYF. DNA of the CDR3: TGCGCCAGCAGTGAGTCGACGAGGGGCTACGAGCAGTACTTC.

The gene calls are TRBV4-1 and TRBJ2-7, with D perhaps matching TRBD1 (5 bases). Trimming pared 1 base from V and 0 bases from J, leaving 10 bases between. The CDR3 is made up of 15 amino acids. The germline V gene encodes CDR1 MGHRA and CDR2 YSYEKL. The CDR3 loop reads CASSQGQRSSYEQYF. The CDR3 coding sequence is TGCGCCAGCAGCCAAGGACAGAGGAGCTCCTACGAGCAGTACTTC.

CDR3 bases: TGTGCCAGCGCTAACAGCCCCTCCGAGCAGTACTTC. It translates to CASANSPSEQYF. The chain is built from TRBV12-3 or TRBV12-4 and TRBJ2-7; D call uncertain. Trimming took off 8 bases at V and 6 bases at J, with 14 bases between the two ends. This CDR3 has 12 amino acids.

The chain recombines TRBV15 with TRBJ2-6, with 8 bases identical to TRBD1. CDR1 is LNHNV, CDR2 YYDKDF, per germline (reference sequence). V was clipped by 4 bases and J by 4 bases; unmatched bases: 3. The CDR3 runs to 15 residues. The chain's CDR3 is CATSTQGAGANVLTF. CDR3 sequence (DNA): TGTGCCACCAGCACCCAGGGGGCGGGGGCCAACGTCCTGACTTTC.

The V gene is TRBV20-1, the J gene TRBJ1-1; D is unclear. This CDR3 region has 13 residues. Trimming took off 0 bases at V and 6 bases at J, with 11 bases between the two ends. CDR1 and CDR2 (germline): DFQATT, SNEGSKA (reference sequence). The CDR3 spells CSAREVEIPEAFF. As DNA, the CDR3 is TGCAGTGCTAGAGAAGTTGAGATTCCTGAAGCTTTCTTT.

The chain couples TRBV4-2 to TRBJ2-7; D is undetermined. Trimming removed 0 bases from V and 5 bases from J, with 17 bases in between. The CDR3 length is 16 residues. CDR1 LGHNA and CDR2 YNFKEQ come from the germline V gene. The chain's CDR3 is CASSQDPGQGPNEQYF. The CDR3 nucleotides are TGTGCCAGCAGCCAAGATCCAGGCCAAGGGCCCAACGAGCAGTACTTC.

The CDR3 reads CASTSPGGELFF. CDR3 DNA sequence: TGTGCCAGCACCTCACCAGGCGGGGAGCTGTTTTTT. The genes are TRBV6-6 and TRBJ2-2; D remains ambiguous. V was clipped by 7 bases and J by 7 bases, with 10 bases between them. CDR1 is MNHNY, CDR2 SVGAGI, per germline (reference sequence). The CDR3 consists of 12 residues.

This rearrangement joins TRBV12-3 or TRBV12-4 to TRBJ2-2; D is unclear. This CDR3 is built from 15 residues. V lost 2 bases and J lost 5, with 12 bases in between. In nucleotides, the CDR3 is TGTGCCAGCAGTTTAAATCATCCCCGAACCGGGGAGCTGTTTTTT. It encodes CASSLNHPRTGELFF.

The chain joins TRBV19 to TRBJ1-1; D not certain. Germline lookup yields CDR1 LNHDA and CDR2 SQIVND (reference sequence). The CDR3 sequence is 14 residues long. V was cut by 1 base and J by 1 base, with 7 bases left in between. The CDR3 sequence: CASSIGRTNTEAFF. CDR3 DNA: TGTGCCAGTAGTATAGGACGGACGAACACTGAAGCTTTCTTT.

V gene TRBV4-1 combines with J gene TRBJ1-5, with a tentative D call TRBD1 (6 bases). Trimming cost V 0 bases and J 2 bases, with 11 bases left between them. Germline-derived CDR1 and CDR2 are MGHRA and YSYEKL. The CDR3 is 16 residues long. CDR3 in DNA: TGCGCCAGCAGCCAAGAATGGGGGCTTGGCAATCAGCCCCAGCATTTT. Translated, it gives CASSQEWGLGNQPQHF.

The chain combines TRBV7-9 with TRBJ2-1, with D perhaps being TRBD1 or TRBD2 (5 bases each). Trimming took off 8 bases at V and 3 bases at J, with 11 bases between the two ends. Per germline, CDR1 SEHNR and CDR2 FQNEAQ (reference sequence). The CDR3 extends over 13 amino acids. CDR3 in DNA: TGTGCCAGCCGGGACGGGATCTACAATGAGCAGTTCTTC. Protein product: CASRDGIYNEQFF.

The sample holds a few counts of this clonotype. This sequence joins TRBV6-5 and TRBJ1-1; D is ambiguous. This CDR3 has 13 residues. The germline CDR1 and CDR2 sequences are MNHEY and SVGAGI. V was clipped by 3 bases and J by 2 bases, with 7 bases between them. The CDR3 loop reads CASSYGRNTEAFF. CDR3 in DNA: TGTGCCAGCAGTTATGGCCGTAACACTGAAGCTTTCTTT.

CDR3 DNA sequence: TGTGCCACCAGCAGAGATTTGGGGGGACTAGCGGGGTCAGATACGCAGTATTTT. Encoded protein: CATSRDLGGLAGSDTQYF. The genes are TRBV15 and TRBJ2-3; 13 nucleotides match TRBD2. The CDR3 is 18 residues long. The germline gives CDR1 LNHNV, CDR2 YYDKDF (reference sequence). V was pared by 0 bases and J by 4 bases, with 7 bases of the junction left unmatched.

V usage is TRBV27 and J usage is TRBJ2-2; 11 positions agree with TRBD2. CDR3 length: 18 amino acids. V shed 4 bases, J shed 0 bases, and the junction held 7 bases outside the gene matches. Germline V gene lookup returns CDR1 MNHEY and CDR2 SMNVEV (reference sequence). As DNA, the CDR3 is TGTGCCAGCAGTTCCCTAGCGGGAGGCCTATCGAACACCGGGGAGCTGTTTTTT. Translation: CASSSLAGGLSNTGELFF.

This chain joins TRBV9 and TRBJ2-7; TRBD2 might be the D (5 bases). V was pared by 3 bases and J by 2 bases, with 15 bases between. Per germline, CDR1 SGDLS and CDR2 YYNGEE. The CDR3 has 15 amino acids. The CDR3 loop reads CASSGGLDSPYEQYF. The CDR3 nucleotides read TGTGCCAGCAGCGGAGGCTTGGACTCGCCCTACGAGCAGTACTTC. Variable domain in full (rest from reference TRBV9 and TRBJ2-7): DSGVTQTPKHLITATGQRVTLRCSPRSGDLSVYWYQQSLDQGLQFLIQYYNGEERAKGNILERFSAQQFPDLHSELNLSSLELGDSALYFCASSGGLDSPYEQYFGPGTRLTVT.

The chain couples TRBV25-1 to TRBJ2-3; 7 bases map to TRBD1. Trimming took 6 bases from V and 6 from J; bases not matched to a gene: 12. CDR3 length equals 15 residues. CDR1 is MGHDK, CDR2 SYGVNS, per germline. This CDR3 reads CASSDTGAIIDTQYF. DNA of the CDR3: TGTGCCAGCAGCGATACAGGGGCCATCATTGATACGCAGTATTTT.

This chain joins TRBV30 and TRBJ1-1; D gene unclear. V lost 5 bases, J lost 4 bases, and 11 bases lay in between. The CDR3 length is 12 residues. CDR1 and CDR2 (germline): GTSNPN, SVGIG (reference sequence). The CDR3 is CAWLMGSTEAFF. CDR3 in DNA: TGTGCCTGGCTTATGGGGAGCACTGAAGCTTTCTTT.

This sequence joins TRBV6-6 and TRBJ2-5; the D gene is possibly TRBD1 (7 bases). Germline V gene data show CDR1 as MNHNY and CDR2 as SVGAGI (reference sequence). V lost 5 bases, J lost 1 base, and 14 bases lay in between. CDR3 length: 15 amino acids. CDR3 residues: CASSVGGGVQETQYF. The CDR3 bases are TGTGCCAGCAGTGTAGGGGGCGGGGTCCAAGAGACCCAGTACTTC.

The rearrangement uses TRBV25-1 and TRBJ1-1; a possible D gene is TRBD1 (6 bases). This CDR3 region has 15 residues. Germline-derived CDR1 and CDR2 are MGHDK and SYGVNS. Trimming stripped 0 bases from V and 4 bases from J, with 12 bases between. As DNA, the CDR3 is TGTGCCAGCAGTGAATATCAGGGGATGGGCACTGAAGCTTTCTTT. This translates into CASSEYQGMGTEAFF. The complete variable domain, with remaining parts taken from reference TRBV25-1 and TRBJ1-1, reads EADIYQTPRYLVIGTGKKITLECSQTMGHDKMYWYQQDPGMELHLIHYSYGVNSTEKGDLSSESTVSRIRTEHFPLTLESARPSHTSQYLCASSEYQGMGTEAFFGQGTRLTVV.

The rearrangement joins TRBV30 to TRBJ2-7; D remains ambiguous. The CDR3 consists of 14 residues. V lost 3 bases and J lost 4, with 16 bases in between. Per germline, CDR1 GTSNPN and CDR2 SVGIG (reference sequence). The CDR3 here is CAWRSPPRPYEQYF. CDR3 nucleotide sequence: TGTGCCTGGAGGAGCCCCCCTCGCCCATACGAGCAGTACTTC.

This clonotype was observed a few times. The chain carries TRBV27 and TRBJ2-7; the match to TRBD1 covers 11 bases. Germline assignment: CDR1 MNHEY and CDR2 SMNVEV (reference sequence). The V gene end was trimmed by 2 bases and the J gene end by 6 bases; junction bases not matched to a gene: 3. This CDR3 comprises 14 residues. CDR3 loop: CASSLGQGAGEQYF. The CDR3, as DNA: TGTGCCAGCAGTTTAGGACAGGGGGCCGGCGAGCAGTACTTC.

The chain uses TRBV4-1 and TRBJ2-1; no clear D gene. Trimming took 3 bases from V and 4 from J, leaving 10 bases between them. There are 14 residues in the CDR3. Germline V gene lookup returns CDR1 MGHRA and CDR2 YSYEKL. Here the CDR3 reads CASSHRSGYNEQFF. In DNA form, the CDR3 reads TGCGCCAGCAGCCATCGTTCCGGGTACAATGAGCAGTTCTTC.

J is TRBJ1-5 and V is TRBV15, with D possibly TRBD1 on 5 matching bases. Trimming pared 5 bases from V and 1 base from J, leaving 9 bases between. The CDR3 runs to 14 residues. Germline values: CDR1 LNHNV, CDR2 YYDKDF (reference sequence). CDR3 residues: CATSAGISNQPQHF. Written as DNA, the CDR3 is TGTGCCACCAGCGCAGGGATAAGCAATCAGCCCCAGCATTTT. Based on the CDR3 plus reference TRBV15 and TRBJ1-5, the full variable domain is DAMVIQNPRYQVTQFGKPVTLSCSQTLNHNVMYWYQQKSSQAPKLLFHYYDKDFNNEADTPDNFQSRRPNTSFCFLDIRSPGLGDTAMYLCATSAGISNQPQHFGDGTRLSIL.